This TCR beta chain was identified during a study of CD8+ T cells in alopecia areata. General observations from the study: It was lesional scalp, especially alopecia totalis/universalis, that showed higher clonality than normal scalp.

Reverse transcription of extracted RNA yielded cDNA, which provided the sequencing template. Produced via immunoSEQ multiplex PCR; TCRdb's table is partial and in-frame only. The sample shows some 170,000 clones, more than 60% of them seen only once. About this clone: Its specificity is not known.

The CDR3 runs to 14 residues. The germline gives CDR1 MNHEY, CDR2 SVGAGI. Trimming removed 6 bases from V and 4 bases from J, with 15 bases in between. Material: CD4+ T cells sorted from blood, obtained at week 0. The chain carries TRBV6-5 and TRBJ1-1; D may be TRBD1 (6 bases). This clonotype was obtained from a human donor with alopecia areata. CDR3 in DNA: TGTGCCAGCAGCCCTTTTTGGGGGGCCACTGAAGCTTTCTTT. The encoded protein is CASSPFWGATEAFF.